The next 17 T cell receptor beta chains were all read from a single sample in a study of control samples from healthy donors and cancer patients. Sequencing used immunoSEQ multiplex PCR; TCRdb keeps in-frame clones, though not all of them. Of 130,000 to 150,000 clones listed, 75% to 95% are singletons. Sample: blood. All receptors come from a man aged 30 to 45 in good health.

The rearrangement links TRBV2 to TRBJ1-5, with unresolved D. Germline loops: CDR1 SNHLY, CDR2 FYNNEI. The V end lost 3 bases, the J end lost 3 bases, and 9 bases lay between the germline ends. The CDR3 length is 14 residues. In nucleotides, the CDR3 is TGTGCCAGCAGTGACGGGGATTTCAATCAGCCCCAGCATTTT. It is translated as CASSDGDFNQPQHF.

The chain joins TRBV28 to TRBJ1-5, with D unresolved. The V and J ends lost 5 bases and 2 bases respectively, with 10 bases between them. Germline V CDR1 and CDR2: MDHEN, SYDVKM. CDR3 length: 14 amino acids. The CDR3 loop is CASSLLGGNQPQHF. CDR3 nucleotides: TGTGCCAGCAGTCTGTTGGGTGGCAATCAGCCCCAGCATTTT.

The CDR3: CASRIPGGDTQYF. In DNA form, the CDR3 reads TGTGCCAGCAGGATCCCGGGGGGAGATACGCAGTATTTT. The chain recombines TRBV6-5 with TRBJ2-3, with 7 positions matching TRBD2. Germline CDR1 and CDR2: MNHEY and SVGAGI. The CDR3 sequence is 13 residues long. The junction had 5 bases not matched to a gene; V was cut back by 6 bases and J by 5 bases.

The CDR3: CASSQVPLSYEQYF. For the CDR3, the DNA is TGTGCCAGCAGCCAAGTCCCACTCTCCTACGAGCAGTACTTC. The chain recombines TRBV3-1 (or the pseudogene TRBV3-2) with TRBJ2-7, with D unclear. V dropped 1 base and J dropped 0 bases, with 7 bases sitting between them. This CDR3 is 14 amino acids long. Germline V gene data show CDR1 as LGHDT and CDR2 as YNNKEL (reference sequence).

The chain joins TRBV6-5 to TRBJ1-1, with 7 bases identical to TRBD1. V was pared by 6 bases and J by 6 bases, with 10 bases of the junction left unmatched. Germline V CDR1 and CDR2: MNHEY, SVGAGI. There are 14 residues in the CDR3. In DNA, the CDR3 is TGTGCCAGCAGACGACAGGGTGGTGTGTCTGAAGCTTTCTTT. Protein product: CASRRQGGVSEAFF.

The CDR3 here is CASSQTPAGTYGYTF. The CDR3 DNA reads TGTGCCAGCAGCCAGACCCCCGCAGGGACCTATGGCTACACCTTC. The rearrangement links TRBV3-1 (or the pseudogene TRBV3-2) to TRBJ1-2, with D maybe TRBD1 (5 bases). The V and J ends lost 3 bases and 4 bases respectively, with 15 bases between them. Looked up from germline, CDR1 is LGHDT and CDR2 is YNNKEL (reference sequence). This CDR3 is 15 amino acids long.

This clone was found once. The same CDR3 is also encoded by other DNA sequences in this sample. The chain uses TRBV6-5 and TRBJ1-6, with D tentatively TRBD1 (6 bases). Trimming removed 8 bases at V and 7 bases at J, with 9 bases between. Germline-derived CDR1 and CDR2 are MNHEY and SVGAGI. CDR3 length: 12 amino acids. CDR3 nucleotide sequence: TGTGCCAGCTCCCAGGGGAATTCACCCCTCCACTTT. This sequence encodes CASSQGNSPLHF.

This chain connects TRBV7-3 to TRBJ1-1; 7 positions agree with TRBD1. CDR3 size: 14 residues. The V gene end was trimmed by 5 bases and the J gene end by 2 bases; junction bases not matched to a gene: 5. Germline-derived CDR1 and CDR2 are SGHTA and FQGTGA. The CDR3 is CASSAGQDNTEAFF. CDR3 coding DNA: TGTGCCAGCAGCGCAGGACAGGATAACACTGAAGCTTTCTTT.

The chain joins TRBV7-6 to TRBJ1-1; D might be TRBD1 (6 bases). The CDR3 consists of 14 residues. V was clipped by 3 bases and J by 1 base, with 9 bases between them. Germline V gene sequence: CDR1 SGHVS, CDR2 FNYEAQ. CDR3 nucleotides: TGTGCCAGCAGCTTCGGGGGGGCGAACACTGAAGCTTTCTTT. Translated, it gives CASSFGGANTEAFF.

The chain links TRBV5-4 to TRBJ2-1; D unclear. Trimming removed 1 base at V and 2 bases at J, with 10 bases between. Germline CDR1 and CDR2: SGHNT and YYREEE (reference sequence). This CDR3 region has 15 residues. CDR3 region: CASSLPPGTYNEQFF. In nucleotides, the CDR3 is TGTGCCAGCAGCTTGCCCCCTGGAACCTACAATGAGCAGTTCTTC.

This clone was counted a few times. The chain carries TRBV28 and TRBJ2-7; D perhaps matches TRBD2 (6 bases). CDR1 is MDHEN and CDR2 is SYDVKM in the germline V gene. The length of the CDR3 is 12 residues. V was clipped by 3 bases and J by 6 bases, with 9 bases between them. The CDR3 sequence: CASSLGGGEQYF. The CDR3 region has the DNA TGTGCCAGCAGTTTGGGGGGTGGCGAGCAGTACTTC.

This clone was recorded once. V is TRBV4-1 and J is TRBJ1-1, with 10 bases matching TRBD1. The V gene's germline CDR1 is MGHRA and CDR2 YSYEKL. J lost 5 bases, V lost 3 bases, and 9 bases had no gene match. The CDR3 is made up of 16 amino acids. For the CDR3, the DNA is TGCGCCAGCAGCCACACGACAGGGGGCCAGTGGACTGAAGCTTTCTTT. The encoded protein is CASSHTTGGQWTEAFF.

This clone was seen once. This sequence joins TRBV7-8 and TRBJ1-1, with D possibly matching TRBD1 (6 bases). CDR3 length: 14 residues. V lost 6 bases to trimming and J lost 5 bases, with 16 bases between them. Germline CDR1 reads SGHVS; CDR2 reads FQNEAQ. CDR3 amino acids: CASRPTGRGTEAFF. CDR3 bases: TGTGCCAGCAGACCTACAGGGCGGGGGACTGAAGCTTTCTTT. Based on the CDR3 plus reference TRBV7-8 and TRBJ1-1, the full variable domain is GAGVSQSPRYKVAKRGQDVALRCDPISGHVSLFWYQQALGQGPEFLTYFQNEAQLDKSGLPSDRFFAERPEGSVSTLKIQRTQQEDSAVYLCASRPTGRGTEAFFGQGTRLTVV.

The chain employs TRBV29-1 and TRBJ1-4; D remains unclear. The V end was cut by 5 bases, the J end by 7 bases, with 14 bases between. CDR3 length equals 13 residues. Per the germline V gene, CDR1 is SQVTM and CDR2 is ANQGSEA. CDR3 DNA sequence: TGCAGCGTTCGAATGGGAGGGAGTGAAAAACTGTTTTTT. Its translation is CSVRMGGSEKLFF.

The chain is built from TRBV21-1 and TRBJ2-7; TRBD1, the table's D call, was not compared with the DNA. TRBV21-1 is listed as a pseudogene. The CDR3 is made up of 16 amino acids. DNA for the CDR3: TGTGCCAGCACCAAGTGCCCCGGGGACAGGGACTACGAGCAGTACTTC. Translated: CASTKCPGDRDYEQYF.

The gene calls are TRBV24-1 and TRBJ2-2; tentative D call: TRBD2 (5 bases). CDR3 length: 13 amino acids. From germline, CDR1 is KGHDR and CDR2 SFDVKD. The germline V and J ends were trimmed by 6 bases and 7 bases, with 11 bases remaining between them. The CDR3 protein is CATSLAGGGELFF. CDR3 coding DNA: TGTGCCACCAGTCTCGCGGGCGGCGGGGAGCTGTTTTTT.

The genes are TRBV19 and TRBJ1-4; 7 bases map to TRBD1. Germline V gives CDR1 LNHDA, CDR2 SQIVND (reference sequence). The CDR3 length is 15 residues. V lost 3 bases and J lost 5; bases outside the gene matches: 6. CDR3 region: CASSMGQLLNEKLFF. The CDR3 DNA is TGTGCCAGTAGTATGGGACAGCTCCTGAATGAAAAACTGTTTTTT.